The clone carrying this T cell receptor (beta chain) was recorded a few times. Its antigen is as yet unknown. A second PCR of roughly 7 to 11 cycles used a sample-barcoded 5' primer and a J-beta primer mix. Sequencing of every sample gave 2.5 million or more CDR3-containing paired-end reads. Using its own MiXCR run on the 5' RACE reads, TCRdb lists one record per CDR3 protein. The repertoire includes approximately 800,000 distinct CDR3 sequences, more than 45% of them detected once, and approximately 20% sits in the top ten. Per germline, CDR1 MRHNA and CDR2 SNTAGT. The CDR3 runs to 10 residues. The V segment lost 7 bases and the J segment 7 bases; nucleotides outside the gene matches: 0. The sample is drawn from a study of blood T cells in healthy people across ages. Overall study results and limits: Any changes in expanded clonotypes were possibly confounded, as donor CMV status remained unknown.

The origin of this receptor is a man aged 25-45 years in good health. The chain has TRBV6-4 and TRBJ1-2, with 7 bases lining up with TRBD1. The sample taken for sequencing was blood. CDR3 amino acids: CASKGAGYTF. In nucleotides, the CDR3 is TGTGCCAGCAAGGGGGCTGGCTACACCTTC.